This record covers a single TCR beta chain. Its antigen is as yet unknown. Antigen-specific CD4+ T cells expanded by the ViraFEST assay with viral peptide pools were then sequenced. Isolating CD4+ T cells followed around nine days of culture. In the vaccine recipients, nucleocapsid antibodies were negative and there was no prior SARS-CoV-2 infection. Cultures of around 2.2 million PBMC per well contained about 11 IU/ml IL-2 plus 10 ug/ml peptides. Replacing half the medium with IL-2 medium was done on days 3 and 7. TCRdb keeps only in-frame clones here, not all; method: immunoSEQ multiplex PCR. Among 25,000 to 35,000 clones listed, over 70% were seen once. The data are from a study of vaccination effects on CD4 cells after COVID-19. Study-wide results and caveats: From healthy vaccinees, only 1 of 255 vaccine-induced clones also reacted to common cold coronaviruses. Clones that were induced by infection or by vaccine showed marked contraction late after vaccination.

CDR1 and CDR2 (germline): SGHVS, FNYEAQ. J was trimmed by 1 base and V by 5 bases; bases with no gene match: 5. The CDR3 consists of 16 residues. The sequencing used CD4+ T cells from PBMCs cultured with SARS-CoV-2 spike peptides, collected before COVID-19 vaccination. This clonotype was obtained from a human donor who received a COVID-19 vaccine. V is TRBV7-6 and J is TRBJ2-2; the match to TRBD2 covers 9 bases. This CDR3 is CASSIRLAENTGELFF. The CDR3 region has the DNA TGTGCCAGCAGCATAAGACTAGCGGAGAACACCGGGGAGCTGTTTTTT.